One T cell receptor (beta chain) is described in this entry. The entry originates in a study of blood T cell repertoires in COVID-19. At the level of the study: The United States, Italy and Spain were the sources of the acute and convalescent COVID-19 samples. Sample material is recorded as cDNA or gDNA derived from T cells, B-cell-depleted T cells, or PBMCs.

The assay was immunoSEQ multiplex PCR, and TCRdb's table has in-frame clones only and misses some. The table has more than 250,000 clones, around 87% seen once; the top ten hold 1%. The sample consisted of peripheral blood. The TCR originated in a man aged 45-60 years with active or convalescent COVID-19.

The CDR3 sequence: CASSLDHPGANSPLHF. The DNA of the CDR3 is TGCGCCAGCAGCCTCGATCACCCTGGAGCCAATTCACCCCTCCACTTT. The chain couples TRBV5-1 to TRBJ1-6; D unclear. Per the germline V gene, CDR1 is SGHRS and CDR2 is YFSETQ. V gave up 4 bases and J gave up 7 bases, with 18 bases separating them. The CDR3 is 16 residues long.